This paragraph covers one T cell receptor (beta chain) sequence. Its antigen is not known. This sample stems from a study of cytomegalovirus exposure and HLA in healthy donors. The CDR3 has 16 amino acids. V dropped 3 bases and J dropped 1; count of bases not matched to a gene: 8. Germline CDR1 reads SNHLY; CDR2 reads FYNNEI. Sampled while nominally healthy, donors likely had unrecorded immune exposures. Findings of the study overall: Being indistinguishable, some V segments were excluded, TRBV6-2 and TRBV6-3 among them.

PCR amplification relied on 60 Vbeta primers (plus 13 Jbeta primers). Libraries were prepared by immunoSEQ multiplex PCR; TCRdb keeps only in-frame clonotypes and omits some of them. The table lists fewer than 90,000 clones, 75% to 80% of them singletons. This clonotype originated in a female donor in good health and CMV-seronegative. Sequencing input: PBMCs. V usage is TRBV2 and J usage is TRBJ1-1, with 7 bases that match TRBD1. CDR3 nucleotides: TGTGCCAGCAGTGAGACAGGGACAAATAGGAACACTGAAGCTTTCTTT. Translating it yields CASSETGTNRNTEAFF.